This paragraph reports one TCR beta chain. The antigen remains undetermined. The donors were healthy bone marrow donors. This sample was included in a study of cytomegalovirus exposure and HLA in healthy donors. Findings and limits, study-wide: Within an earlier analysis, most TCR beta V segments proved productive either about 90% or about 30% of the time. TCR beta V- and J-gene trimming was later associated with a missense DCLRE1C variant. Later analysis placed DRB1 highest and HLA-C lowest in TCR association rates, which differed by HLA locus.

PCR primers comprised 60 Vbeta and 13 Jbeta primers. Generated by immunoSEQ multiplex PCR, the TCRdb table keeps only in-frame clones and is missing some. Recorded for this sample: tens of thousands of clones. From germline, CDR1 is SGHRS and CDR2 YFSETQ. CDR3 size: 16 residues. V dropped 5 bases and J dropped 6; count of bases not matched to a gene: 12. The sequencing sample was made of PBMCs. The rearrangement uses TRBV5-1 and TRBJ2-7; TRBD1 matches 12 bases. This sequence was found in a middle-aged man in good health and CMV-seronegative. For the CDR3, the DNA is TGCGCCAGCAGACTTGCTACCGGGACAGGGGGCGGCGAGCAGTACTTC. It translates to CASRLATGTGGGEQYF.